The 16 T cell receptor beta chains below were found in one sample sequenced in a study of T cell responses to AZD1222 COVID-19 vaccine (dated by TCRdb to about 2021). Library creation used the immunoSEQ multiplex PCR assay. The table was pulled from immuneACCESS by TCRdb, which kept in-frame rearrangements only. Such tables lose some clones; where checked, under half of the loss comes from unresolved V genes, and the rest has no known cause. This sample holds tens of thousands of clones; 88% were observed only once. In total, the top ten clones hold over 10% of the sample. This specimen's time point label, per the study, means: about 28 days (+/-7) after the second vaccine dose. The specimen comprised peripheral blood, sampled 28 days after the second AZD1222 dose. The source of these receptors is an adult who received the AZD1222 COVID-19 vaccine.

This clone was seen more than once but under ten times. The chain recombines TRBV28 with TRBJ2-1; 8 positions agree with TRBD1. Germline V gene lookup returns CDR1 MDHEN and CDR2 SYDVKM. Germline trimming cut 6 bases from V and 0 bases from J; bases unmatched to any gene: 10. The CDR3 totals 17 residues. As DNA, the CDR3 is TGTGCCAGCAGCCCAAACAGGGGGGCGAGCTCCTACAATGAGCAGTTCTTC. This codes for CASSPNRGASSYNEQFF.

The chain links TRBV2 to TRBJ2-5; D gene ambiguous. Trimming left V 2 bases short and J 4 bases short, with 14 bases between. CDR1 SNHLY and CDR2 FYNNEI come from the germline V gene. The CDR3 has 15 residues. The chain's CDR3 is CASSERRLWAETQYF. The DNA of the CDR3 is TGTGCCAGCAGTGAAAGGCGGCTATGGGCAGAGACCCAGTACTTC.

This chain links TRBV29-1 with TRBJ2-1; 14 nucleotides line up with TRBD2. After removal of 7 bases from V and 6 bases from J, the junction contained 11 bases not matched to a gene. Per germline, CDR1 SQVTM and CDR2 ANQGSEA. This CDR3 has 16 residues. The CDR3 region has the DNA TGCAGCGGTACGGGACTAGCGGGAGTTTCGGGCAATGAGCAGTTCTTC. Residues: CSGTGLAGVSGNEQFF.

The chain combines TRBV5-5 with TRBJ1-2; no firm D call. CDR1 and CDR2 (germline): SGHKS, YYEKEE (reference sequence). V dropped 5 bases and J dropped 4 bases, with 12 bases sitting between them. CDR3 size: 13 residues. CDR3 sequence: CASRLLGGYGYTF. The CDR3, as DNA: TGTGCCAGCAGGTTGTTGGGCGGCTATGGCTACACCTTC.

This clone came up a few times. This chain uses TRBV5-1 with TRBJ1-1; TRBD1 agrees at 7 bases. The CDR3 is 13 residues long. The V gene's germline CDR1 is SGHRS and CDR2 YFSETQ. J was trimmed by 7 bases and V by 0 bases; bases with no gene match: 3. The CDR3 region is CASSLGDRGEAFF. CDR3 sequence (DNA): TGCGCCAGCAGCTTGGGGGACAGAGGTGAAGCTTTCTTT.

The chain carries TRBV5-1 and TRBJ2-7, with 9 bases identical to TRBD2. The ends lost 4 bases at V and 3 bases at J; junction bases unmatched: 5. The CDR3 has 14 residues. CDR1 and CDR2 from the germline V gene are SGHRS and YFSETQ. This CDR3 is CASSPGLAFYEQYF. In DNA form, the CDR3 reads TGCGCCAGCAGCCCGGGACTAGCATTCTACGAGCAGTACTTC.

A single count supports this clone. The rearrangement uses TRBV11-2 and TRBJ2-3, with 9 bases that match TRBD1. Germline-derived CDR1 and CDR2 are SGHAT and FQNNGV. V was pared by 5 bases and J by 1 base, with 1 base of the junction left unmatched. The CDR3 runs to 14 residues. The CDR3: CASSRTGGTDTQYF. As DNA, the CDR3 is TGTGCCAGCAGCCGGACAGGGGGCACAGATACGCAGTATTTT.

The chain combines TRBV6-5 with TRBJ2-7, with 7 bases aligning to TRBD1. V trimming: 8 bases; J trimming: 3 bases; junction bases outside the gene matches: 1. Germline loops: CDR1 MNHEY, CDR2 SVGAGI. The CDR3 contains 11 residues. In DNA, the CDR3 is TGTGCCAGCCGGGACAGCTACGAGCAGTACTTC. As protein: CASRDSYEQYF.

This clone is deemed medium-sized (0.01 to 0.1%). The genes are TRBV2 and TRBJ1-6; maybe TRBD1 (6 bases). V lost 6 bases, J lost 6 bases, and 15 bases lay in between. This CDR3 region has 15 residues. Germline CDR1 SNHLY, CDR2 FYNNEI. Here the CDR3 reads CASRRTVDLNSPLHF. Written as DNA, the CDR3 is TGTGCCAGCAGACGGACAGTCGACCTTAATTCACCCCTCCACTTT. The full variable domain, in which reference TRBV2 and TRBJ1-6 provide the parts outside the CDR3, is EPEVTQTPSHQVTQMGQEVILRCVPISNHLYFYWYRQILGQKVEFLVSFYNNEISEKSEIFDDQFSVERPDGSNFTLKIRSTKLEDSAMYFCASRRTVDLNSPLHFGNGTRLTVT.

The chain carries TRBV11-3 and TRBJ1-1; the match to TRBD1 covers 7 bases. The CDR3 consists of 16 residues. The germline V gene has CDR1 SGHNT and CDR2 YENEEA. After removal of 5 bases from V and 2 bases from J, the junction contained 11 bases not matched to a gene. The CDR3, as DNA: TGTGCCAGCAGCCTGGGACAGAATCGAGCTAACACTGAAGCTTTCTTT. Its protein product is CASSLGQNRANTEAFF.

This clone has just one count. This chain uses TRBV4-1 with TRBJ2-3; D is possibly TRBD1 or TRBD2 (6 bases each). The V end was cut by 0 bases, the J end by 3 bases, with 10 bases between. Germline CDR1 reads MGHRA; CDR2 reads YSYEKL. This CDR3 has 15 amino acids. The CDR3 DNA follows: TGCGCCAGCAGCCAAGAAGGGGGGCGGACAGATACGCAGTATTTT. This encodes CASSQEGGRTDTQYF.

This clone was counted between two and nine times. The chain employs TRBV4-1 and TRBJ2-3, with D hard to call. Per the germline V gene, CDR1 is MGHRA and CDR2 is YSYEKL. The CDR3 runs to 15 residues. Trimming removed 0 bases at V and 0 bases at J, with 7 bases between. The CDR3, as DNA: TGCGCCAGCAGCCAAGATCCGGCTAGCACAGATACGCAGTATTTT. This encodes CASSQDPASTDTQYF.

This clone appeared once. The CDR3 reads CATSRDGTVPRAFF. The CDR3 nucleotides are TGTGCCACCAGCAGAGATGGTACGGTACCGCGAGCTTTCTTT. The V gene is TRBV15, the J gene TRBJ1-1; D remains unclear. Trimming pared 0 bases from V and 10 bases from J, leaving 15 bases between. CDR1 is LNHNV, CDR2 YYDKDF, per germline (reference sequence). The CDR3 spans 14 residues.

The chain combines TRBV6-5 with TRBJ2-3; 8 nucleotides match TRBD2. Germline V gene sequence: CDR1 MNHEY, CDR2 SVGAGI. V shed 2 bases and J 6 bases; nucleotides not matched to a gene: 1. The CDR3 loop spans 13 amino acids. The CDR3 reads CASSYGLADTQYF. DNA of the CDR3: TGTGCCAGCAGTTACGGACTAGCCGATACGCAGTATTTT.

As for this clone: This specimen includes other DNA sequences encoding the same CDR3. This rearrangement joins TRBV5-1 to TRBJ1-1; D perhaps matches TRBD1 (5 bases). From germline, CDR1 is SGHRS and CDR2 YFSETQ. Trimming removed 4 bases at V and 1 base at J, with 8 bases between. The CDR3 extends over 13 amino acids. CDR3 nucleotide sequence: TGCGCCAGCAGCCTGACAGCGAACACTGAAGCTTTCTTT. Translation gives CASSLTANTEAFF.

The chain couples TRBV11-3 to TRBJ2-2; D is ambiguous. From germline, CDR1 is SGHNT and CDR2 YENEEA. The CDR3 has 14 amino acids. V was trimmed by 2 bases and J by 2 bases, leaving 6 bases between them. The CDR3 reads CASSLNSNTGELFF. The CDR3 DNA reads as TGTGCCAGCAGCTTAAACTCAAACACCGGGGAGCTGTTTTTT.